The present T cell receptor (beta chain) was sequenced within a study of blood T cell repertoires in COVID-19. Deletions cut 3 bases from V and 2 bases from J, with 10 bases between. The CDR3 sequence is 14 residues long. The germline V gene has CDR1 SQVTM and CDR2 ANQGSEA. Seattle researchers signed up patients amid active infection and tracked them longitudinally. Here immunoSEQ multiplex PCR was the method, and the copy in TCRdb shows in-frame clones only, minus some. This repertoire shows roughly 500,000 clones, 89% found once; its top ten account for approximately 0.9%. Sequenced input: peripheral blood. This receptor was obtained from a man between 18 and 35 years old with COVID-19, enrolled during active disease. V is TRBV29-1 and J is TRBJ2-2; possibly TRBD1 for D (6 bases). The CDR3 DNA sequence: TGCAGCGTTGACCCTGGGGGCAACACCGGGGAGCTGTTTTTT. Its translation: CSVDPGGNTGELFF.